This paragraph covers one TCR beta chain sequence. Its specificity is not known. The germline V and J ends were trimmed by 7 bases and 4 bases, with 13 bases remaining between them. Germline-derived CDR1 and CDR2 are SNHLY and FYNNEI. This CDR3 is 14 amino acids long. This record comes from a study of PD-1 blockade in classical Hodgkin lymphoma. Findings and limits, study-wide: Baseline diversity resembling that of newly diagnosed patients was seen in complete responders.

Each patient's relapse followed autologous stem cell transplantation, and brentuximab vedotin exposure varied. Produced via immunoSEQ multiplex PCR; TCRdb's table is partial and in-frame only. In the table there are approximately 60,000 clones, approximately 90% of which are singletons. Sequences were derived from peripheral blood mononuclear cells (PBMCs), sampled at baseline. The chain couples TRBV2 to TRBJ1-4, with D possibly matching TRBD1 (6 bases). The receptor comes from a human donor with classical Hodgkin lymphoma. CDR3 nucleotides: TGTGCCAGCAAGCGAGGGACATATAATGAAAAACTGTTTTTT. It codes for CASKRGTYNEKLFF.